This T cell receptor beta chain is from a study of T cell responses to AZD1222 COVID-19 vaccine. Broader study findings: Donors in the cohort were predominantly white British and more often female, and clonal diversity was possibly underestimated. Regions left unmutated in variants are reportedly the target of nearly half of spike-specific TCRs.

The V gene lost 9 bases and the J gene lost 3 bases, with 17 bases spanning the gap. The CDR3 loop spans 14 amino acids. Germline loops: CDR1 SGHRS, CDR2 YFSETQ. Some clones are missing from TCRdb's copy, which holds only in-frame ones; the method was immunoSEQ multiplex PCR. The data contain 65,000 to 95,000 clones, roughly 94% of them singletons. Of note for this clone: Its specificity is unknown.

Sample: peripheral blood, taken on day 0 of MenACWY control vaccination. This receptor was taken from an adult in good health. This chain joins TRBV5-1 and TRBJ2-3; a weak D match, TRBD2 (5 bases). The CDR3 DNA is TGCGCCACCAAAGGACTCACCGGGACAGATACGCAGTATTTT. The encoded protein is CATKGLTGTDTQYF.